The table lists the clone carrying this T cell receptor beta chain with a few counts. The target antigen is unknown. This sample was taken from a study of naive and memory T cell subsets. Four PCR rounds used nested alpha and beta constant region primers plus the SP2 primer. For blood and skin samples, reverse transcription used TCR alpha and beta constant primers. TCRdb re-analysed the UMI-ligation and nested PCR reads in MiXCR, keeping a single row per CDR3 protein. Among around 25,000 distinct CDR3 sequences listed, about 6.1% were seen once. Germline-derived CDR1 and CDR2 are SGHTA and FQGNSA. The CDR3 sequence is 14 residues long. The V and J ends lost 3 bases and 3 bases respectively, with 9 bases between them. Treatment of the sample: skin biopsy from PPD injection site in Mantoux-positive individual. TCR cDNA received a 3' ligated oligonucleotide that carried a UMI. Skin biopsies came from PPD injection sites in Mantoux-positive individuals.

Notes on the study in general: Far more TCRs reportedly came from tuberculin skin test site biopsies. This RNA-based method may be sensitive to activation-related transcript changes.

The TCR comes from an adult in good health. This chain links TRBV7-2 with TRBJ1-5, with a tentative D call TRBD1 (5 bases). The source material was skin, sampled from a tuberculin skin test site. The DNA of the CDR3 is TGTGCCAGCAGCTTCTCAGGGAACAATCAGCCCCAGCATTTT. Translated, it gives CASSFSGNNQPQHF.